The present T cell receptor beta chain was sequenced within a study of control samples from healthy donors and cancer patients. The protocol was immunoSEQ multiplex PCR, while the TCRdb copy is restricted to in-frame clones and leaves out a portion. Seen here are tens of thousands of clones, around 87% observed once, and the top ten hold about 18%. Germline CDR1 is SEHNR and CDR2 is FQNEAQ (reference sequence). The CDR3 length is 12 residues. Trimming left V 6 bases short and J 6 bases short, with 10 bases between. The chain links TRBV7-9 to TRBJ2-3; weak D call: TRBD2 (5 bases). The sequenced sample consisted of blood. This receptor was obtained from a man in his fifties in good health. This chain's CDR3 is CASSWTLDTQYF. DNA of the CDR3: TGTGCCAGCAGTTGGACTTTGGATACGCAGTATTTT.